The 25 T cell receptor beta chains listed next were all sequenced from one sample in a study of T-cell memory formation after mild COVID-19. A single record per CDR3 protein comes from TCRdb applying MiXCR to the 5' RACE reads. The repertoire holds some 64,000 distinct CDR3 sequences, with 9% to 9.5% as singletons. The specimen was PBMCs or a T cell subset sorted from them (not recorded which). These TCRs come from a man aged 18 to 35 who had mild COVID-19 (a few samples of this study predate the infection). Cell type and time point are not known.

CDR3 region: CASSVGDRAYGYTF. CDR3 nucleotides: TGTGCCAGCAGTGTTGGGGACAGGGCCTATGGCTACACCTTC. This chain links TRBV2 with TRBJ1-2, with TRBD1 identical over 9 bases. J lost 4 bases, V lost 4 bases, and 4 bases had no gene match. The CDR3 extends over 14 amino acids. From germline, CDR1 is SNHLY and CDR2 FYNNEI.

This chain connects TRBV5-8 to TRBJ2-7; TRBD1 agrees at 9 bases. The CDR3 is 13 amino acids. Germline V gene lookup returns CDR1 SGHTS and CDR2 YDEGEE. The V segment lost 6 bases and the J segment 4 bases; nucleotides outside the gene matches: 5. The CDR3, as DNA: TGTGCCAGCAACTGGGACAGGGCTTACGAGCAGTACTTC. Its protein product is CASNWDRAYEQYF.

The rearrangement joins TRBV10-3 to TRBJ1-5; D gene ambiguous. V lost 4 bases and J 5 bases, leaving 9 bases between the germline ends. The CDR3 is made up of 13 amino acids. CDR1 is ENHRY and CDR2 is SYGVKD in the germline V gene. CDR3 sequence: CAISAGIDQPQHF. CDR3 sequence (DNA): TGTGCCATCAGTGCAGGAATAGATCAGCCCCAGCATTTT.

J is TRBJ1-2 and V is TRBV6-5; a possible D gene is TRBD1 (5 bases). This CDR3 spans 12 amino acids. Trimming stripped 6 bases from V and 4 bases from J, with 9 bases between. Germline CDR1 and CDR2: MNHEY and SVGAGI. CDR3 in DNA: TGTGCCAGCAGCGAAAGGGGCTATGGCTACACCTTC. As protein: CASSERGYGYTF.

This clonotype was found many times. This sequence joins TRBV5-1 and TRBJ2-3; unclear D gene. Germline lookup yields CDR1 SGHRS and CDR2 YFSETQ. V gave up 6 bases and J gave up 0 bases, with 14 bases separating them. The CDR3 sequence is 15 residues long. This CDR3 is CASTPGSTSTDTQYF. The DNA for the CDR3 is TGCGCCAGCACTCCAGGCAGTACTAGCACAGATACGCAGTATTTT.

This clonotype was detected a few times. V and J are TRBV4-2 and TRBJ2-2; 7 bases are a match to TRBD2. Germline CDR1 reads LGHNA; CDR2 reads YNFKEQ. V shed 1 base, J shed 1 base, and the junction held 0 bases outside the gene matches. The length of the CDR3 is 15 residues. Here the CDR3 reads CASSQGEGNTGELFF. CDR3 in DNA: TGTGCCAGCAGCCAAGGGGAGGGGAACACCGGGGAGCTGTTTTTT.

This chain links TRBV5-1 with TRBJ1-1; TRBD1 agrees at 7 bases. The V segment lost 2 bases and the J segment 0 bases; nucleotides outside the gene matches: 7. The CDR3 has 16 amino acids. Germline V gene lookup returns CDR1 SGHRS and CDR2 YFSETQ. The CDR3 loop reads CASSLIPGQMNTEAFF. The CDR3 DNA is TGCGCCAGCAGCTTAATACCGGGACAGATGAACACTGAAGCTTTCTTT. The full variable domain, rest sourced from reference TRBV5-1 and TRBJ1-1, is KAGVTQTPRYLIKTRGQQVTLSCSPISGHRSVSWYQQTPGQGLQFLFEYFSETQRNKGNFPGRFSGRQFSNSRSEMNVSTLELGDSALYLCASSLIPGQMNTEAFFGQGTRLTVV.

The J gene is TRBJ2-5, the V gene TRBV9; 10 nucleotides agree with TRBD2. With 5 bases clipped from V and 4 bases from J, the junction kept 8 bases outside the gene matches. The CDR3 length is 15 residues. The germline V gene has CDR1 SGDLS and CDR2 YYNGEE. CDR3 loop: CASRRGTSETETQYF. CDR3 coding DNA: TGTGCCAGCAGGAGGGGGACTAGCGAAACAGAGACCCAGTACTTC.

The J gene is TRBJ1-5, the V gene TRBV6-5; the D is unclear. Trimming cost V 0 bases and J 15 bases, with 12 bases left between them. CDR1 and CDR2 (germline): MNHEY, SVGAGI. The CDR3 contains 12 residues. Here the CDR3 DNA reads TGTGCCAGCAGTTACTCGGACGGGATTCCGCATTTT. Its translation: CASSYSDGIPHF.

This clonotype was seen many times. The chain is built from TRBV6-2 or TRBV6-3 and TRBJ2-2, with D hard to call. CDR1 is MNHEY and CDR2 is SVGEGT in the germline V gene. Trimming pared 3 bases from V and 5 bases from J, leaving 10 bases between. CDR3 length: 14 amino acids. CDR3 in amino acids: CASSYWLGTGELFF. In nucleotides, the CDR3 is TGTGCCAGCAGTTATTGGTTGGGTACCGGGGAGCTGTTTTTT.

The CDR3 protein is CAIRDRGDTEAFF. Written as DNA, the CDR3 is TGTGCCATCCGGGACAGGGGGGACACTGAAGCTTTCTTT. The J gene is TRBJ1-1, the V gene TRBV10-3; 11 bases are shared with TRBD1. The germline V gene has CDR1 ENHRY and CDR2 SYGVKD. CDR3 size: 13 residues. V lost 8 bases, J lost 3 bases, and 2 bases stayed unmatched.

The sample holds a few counts of this clonotype. This chain uses TRBV9 with TRBJ2-3; the D gene is possibly TRBD2 (5 bases). The germline CDR1 and CDR2 sequences are SGDLS and YYNGEE. Deletions cut 2 bases from V and 0 bases from J, with 7 bases between. The CDR3 extends over 14 amino acids. CDR3 protein: CASSVPGSTDTQYF. CDR3 sequence (DNA): TGTGCCAGCAGCGTCCCGGGGAGCACAGATACGCAGTATTTT.

The chain uses TRBV5-1 and TRBJ2-1; 11 positions agree with TRBD2. With 2 bases clipped from V and 4 bases from J, the junction kept 2 bases outside the gene matches. Germline V gene sequence: CDR1 SGHRS, CDR2 YFSETQ. The CDR3 is made up of 15 amino acids. The CDR3 nucleotides read TGCGCCAGCAGCTTACTAGCGGGGGTTTACAATGAGCAGTTCTTC. It is translated as CASSLLAGVYNEQFF.

This clonotype was counted only a few times. The chain uses TRBV15 and TRBJ1-1, with a possible D match to TRBD1 (5 bases). This CDR3 is built from 16 residues. Germline lookup yields CDR1 LNHNV and CDR2 YYDKDF (reference sequence). The V end lost 2 bases, the J end lost 1 base, and 14 bases lay between the germline ends. The CDR3 bases are TGTGCCACCAGCAGACCTTATACAGGACCGAACACTGAAGCTTTCTTT. This codes for CATSRPYTGPNTEAFF.

The V call is TRBV20-1, the J call TRBJ1-5; the D gene is possibly TRBD1 (6 bases). V was cut by 4 bases and J by 4 bases, with 11 bases left in between. Germline assignment: CDR1 DFQATT and CDR2 SNEGSKA (reference sequence). The CDR3 is 13 amino acids. The CDR3 nucleotides read TGCAGTGCTACAAAACAGGGAAATCAGCCCCAGCATTTT. Its protein product is CSATKQGNQPQHF.

V usage is TRBV4-3 and J usage is TRBJ1-2, with no clear D. The CDR3 totals 14 residues. Deletions cut 2 bases from V and 8 bases from J, with 15 bases between. Germline V gene sequence: CDR1 LGHNA, CDR2 YSLEER. CDR3 sequence: CASSQQADTQGYTF. DNA of the CDR3: TGCGCCAGCAGCCAACAGGCTGATACCCAGGGCTACACCTTC.

The sample holds a few counts of this clonotype. The chain uses TRBV6-2 or TRBV6-3 and TRBJ2-1; no firm D call. V lost 6 bases and J 9 bases, leaving 9 bases between the germline ends. The CDR3 contains 11 residues. CDR1 and CDR2 (germline): MNHEY, SVGEGT. The CDR3 loop is CASSPWVEQFF. CDR3 sequence (DNA): TGTGCCAGCAGCCCCTGGGTTGAGCAGTTCTTC.

This clonotype showed up many times. The V gene is TRBV4-3, the J gene TRBJ2-1; 9 nucleotides align to TRBD1. Germline V lookup: CDR1 LGHNA, CDR2 YSLEER. The CDR3 is 17 amino acids. Unmatched junction bases numbered 5, after V lost 1 base and J lost 1 base. CDR3 amino acids: CASSQALGTGSYNEQFF. DNA of the CDR3: TGCGCCAGCAGCCAAGCCCTGGGGACAGGGTCCTACAATGAGCAGTTCTTC.

This clonotype appeared a few times. The chain combines TRBV21-1 with TRBJ2-4; TRBD1 is the table's D call and was not checked against the DNA. TRBV21-1 is a known pseudogene. The CDR3 is 15 residues long. Here the CDR3 DNA reads TGTGCCAGCACCACACCCCCTGGACGGAAAAACATTCAGTACTTC. Translating it yields CASTTPPGRKNIQYF.

This clonotype came up a few times. This chain connects TRBV6-2 or TRBV6-3 to TRBJ2-2, with no clear D. The germline gives CDR1 MNHEY, CDR2 SVGEGT. The CDR3 totals 13 residues. Trimming took off 8 bases at V and 4 bases at J, with 11 bases between the two ends. The CDR3 loop is CASRRSSTGELFF. As DNA, the CDR3 is TGTGCCAGCCGGAGATCGAGCACCGGGGAGCTGTTTTTT.

This clonotype was counted between two and nine times. The CDR3 DNA reads as TGTGCCAGCAGCTCCCGAGCGGGGGGTGAGCAGTACGTC. Protein: CASSSRAGGEQYV. The chain has TRBV7-2 and TRBJ2-7, with TRBD2 identical over 9 bases. The CDR3 has 13 amino acids. Germline CDR1 SGHTA, CDR2 FQGNSA. V lost 4 bases and J lost 7; bases outside the gene matches: 5.

CDR3 protein: CSAYGAGAGANVLTF. For the CDR3, the DNA is TGCAGTGCATACGGAGCGGGGGCTGGGGCCAACGTCCTGACTTTC. The chain couples TRBV20-1 to TRBJ2-6; 8 nucleotides line up with TRBD2. Germline CDR1 and CDR2: DFQATT and SNEGSKA (reference sequence). There are 15 residues in the CDR3. Germline trimming cut 6 bases from V and 2 bases from J; bases unmatched to any gene: 6.

The chain is built from TRBV10-3 and TRBJ2-2; perhaps TRBD1 as D (6 bases). Germline lookup yields CDR1 ENHRY and CDR2 SYGVKD. Trimming left V 2 bases short and J 2 bases short, with 15 bases between. This CDR3 spans 17 amino acids. CDR3 sequence reads: CAISEPIRGKNTGELFF. The CDR3 bases are TGTGCCATCAGTGAGCCGATCAGGGGTAAAAACACCGGGGAGCTGTTTTTT.

This clonotype has just a few counts. The J gene is TRBJ2-1, the V gene TRBV2; a weak D match, TRBD1 (6 bases). The CDR3 totals 13 residues. The germline V gene has CDR1 SNHLY and CDR2 FYNNEI. With 7 bases removed from V and 5 bases from J, the gap between germline ends came to 12 bases. This CDR3 is CASIRDRNNEQFF. The CDR3 DNA follows: TGTGCCAGCATTAGAGACAGGAACAATGAGCAGTTCTTC.

This clonotype was recorded a few times. This chain links TRBV5-1 with TRBJ1-6; maybe TRBD1 (6 bases). Trimming removed 3 bases from V and 2 bases from J, with 9 bases in between. Germline lookup yields CDR1 SGHRS and CDR2 YFSETQ. The CDR3 is 15 residues long. CDR3 in amino acids: CASSSGVAYNSPLHF. The DNA of the CDR3 is TGCGCCAGCAGCTCAGGGGTGGCCTATAATTCACCCCTCCACTTT.